These 21 T cell receptor beta chains originate from one sample sequenced in a study of graft-versus-host responses after intestinal transplantation. Assay: immunoSEQ multiplex PCR; the TCRdb copy retains only in-frame clones and omits some. Seen here are about 24,000 clones, over 75% observed once, and the top ten hold 0.95% to 1%. The material sequenced was PBMCs, taken roughly 69 weeks after intestinal transplant. The receptors originated from a human patient who received an intestinal transplant, so some T cells may come from the graft donor.

The gene calls are TRBV11-3 and TRBJ2-7; D is unclear. The CDR3 is 15 amino acids. CDR1 is SGHNT and CDR2 is YENEEA in the germline V gene. V lost 5 bases, J lost 2 bases, and 16 bases lay in between. The CDR3 DNA is TGTGCCAGCAGCGCCGGGCCTAACCCCACCTACGAGCAGTACTTC. It translates to CASSAGPNPTYEQYF.

This chain uses TRBV9 with TRBJ2-3; the match to TRBD1 covers 11 bases. From germline, CDR1 is SGDLS and CDR2 YYNGEE. With V trimmed by 3 bases and J by 5 bases, 5 bases remained unmatched. The CDR3 has 15 residues. CDR3: CASSAGQGAQDTQYF. CDR3 DNA: TGTGCCAGCAGCGCCGGACAGGGGGCACAAGATACGCAGTATTTT.

J is TRBJ1-2 and V is TRBV27; D gene ambiguous. Germline CDR1 MNHEY, CDR2 SMNVEV (reference sequence). The CDR3 has 13 residues. V was shortened by 5 bases and J by 2 bases, with 9 bases between the two germline ends. CDR3 loop: CASSTVRNYGYTF. CDR3 nucleotide sequence: TGTGCCAGCAGTACAGTCAGGAACTATGGCTACACCTTC.

This chain connects TRBV2 to TRBJ2-1; D call uncertain. Trimming cost V 3 bases and J 2 bases, with 14 bases left between them. CDR3 length: 16 amino acids. From germline, CDR1 is SNHLY and CDR2 FYNNEI. CDR3 nucleotides: TGTGCCAGCAGTGACCCTGGCGGTTCAGCCTACAATGAGCAGTTCTTC. Its protein is CASSDPGGSAYNEQFF.

The chain has TRBV5-1 and TRBJ1-1; D gene unclear. V lost 5 bases and J 5 bases, leaving 7 bases between the germline ends. In germline, CDR1 is SGHRS, CDR2 YFSETQ. The CDR3 covers 11 residues. The CDR3 DNA is TGCGCCAGCAGGGAAGGTACTGAAGCTTTCTTT. Encoded protein: CASREGTEAFF.

This chain links TRBV5-1 with TRBJ2-1; possibly TRBD2 for D (6 bases). The length of the CDR3 is 13 residues. Germline values: CDR1 SGHRS, CDR2 YFSETQ. V lost 3 bases and J lost 10, with 14 bases in between. CDR3 protein: CASSSRVLAEQFF. In DNA form, the CDR3 reads TGCGCCAGCAGCTCGAGGGTACTAGCCGAGCAGTTCTTC.

This chain connects TRBV5-8 to TRBJ1-5; no definite D call. Per the germline V gene, CDR1 is SGHTS and CDR2 is YDEGEE. V was trimmed by 2 bases and J by 3 bases, leaving 12 bases between them. CDR3 length: 15 residues. The CDR3 protein is CASSLGSTVNQPQHF. CDR3 sequence (DNA): TGTGCCAGCAGCTTAGGTTCCACGGTCAATCAGCCCCAGCATTTT. Supplemented by reference TRBV5-8 and TRBJ1-5, the full variable domain reads EAGVTQSPTHLIKTRGQQATLRCSPISGHTSVYWYQQALGLGLQFLLWYDEGEERNRGNFPPRFSGRQFPNYSSELNVNALELEDSALYLCASSLGSTVNQPQHFGDGTRLSIL.

With regard to this clone: The same CDR3 also results from other DNA sequences found in this sample. The chain uses TRBV6-5 and TRBJ2-2; the D is unclear. The germline V and J ends were trimmed by 3 bases and 3 bases, with 8 bases remaining between them. The CDR3 covers 14 residues. Germline V lookup: CDR1 MNHEY, CDR2 SVGAGI. The CDR3 spells CASSYSRDTGELFF. DNA for the CDR3: TGTGCCAGCAGTTATTCTCGGGACACCGGGGAGCTGTTTTTT.

The chain uses TRBV29-1 and TRBJ2-1, with D possibly being TRBD1 (6 bases). V lost 1 base, J lost 12 bases, and 13 bases lay in between. The CDR3 loop spans 12 amino acids. From germline, CDR1 is SQVTM and CDR2 ANQGSEA. The CDR3 region has the DNA TGCAGCGTTGAAGGGACAGCCCAAGGGCAGTTCTTC. Its translation is CSVEGTAQGQFF.

This rearrangement joins TRBV9 to TRBJ2-1, with 9 nucleotides matching TRBD2. The CDR3 consists of 17 residues. In germline, CDR1 is SGDLS, CDR2 YYNGEE. J gave up 2 bases and V 0 bases, and 6 bases lay outside the gene matches. This chain's CDR3 is CASSVDQREVPYNEQFF. The CDR3 DNA is TGTGCCAGCAGCGTAGACCAGCGGGAGGTCCCCTACAATGAGCAGTTCTTC.

The CDR3 nucleotides read TGTGCCAGCAGCCCCGGGACAGGGCGCAATCAGCCCCAGCATTTT. Protein: CASSPGTGRNQPQHF. The V gene is TRBV7-9, the J gene TRBJ1-5, with 9 bases fitting TRBD1. CDR1 SEHNR and CDR2 FQNEAQ come from the germline V gene (reference sequence). The CDR3 spans 15 residues. V lost 5 bases and J lost 2; bases outside the gene matches: 4.

This clone was seen a few times. V gene TRBV2 combines with J gene TRBJ1-1, with D maybe TRBD1 (5 bases). Germline CDR1 is SNHLY and CDR2 is FYNNEI. This CDR3 is built from 17 residues. V shed 0 bases and J shed 3 bases, with 17 bases lying between them. The CDR3: CASSEAPGGGLDTEAFF. In DNA, the CDR3 is TGTGCCAGCAGTGAAGCCCCCGGGGGGGGTCTAGACACTGAAGCTTTCTTT.

The J gene is TRBJ2-7, the V gene TRBV5-1; D may be TRBD2 (6 bases). The CDR3 spans 14 residues. With 0 bases removed from V and 2 bases from J, the gap between germline ends came to 9 bases. Germline V gene data show CDR1 as SGHRS and CDR2 as YFSETQ. The CDR3 DNA reads as TGCGCCAGCAGCTTGGGACTAGTGGCCTACGAGCAGTACTTC. Encoded protein: CASSLGLVAYEQYF.

This clone was seen a single time. The rearrangement uses TRBV23-1 and TRBJ2-7; D may match TRBD1 or TRBD2 (5 bases each). TRBV23-1 is placed among ORFs of uncertain function. The length of the CDR3 is 18 residues. The V end lost 2 bases, the J end lost 2 bases, and 22 bases lay between the germline ends. The CDR3 loop is CASSQNAPQGTCPYEQYF. CDR3 sequence (DNA): TGCGCCAGCAGTCAAAATGCTCCCCAAGGGACGTGTCCCTACGAGCAGTACTTC.

This clone occurred a few times. The chain recombines TRBV4-1 with TRBJ2-7, with D unresolved. The CDR3 loop spans 15 amino acids. CDR1 and CDR2 (germline): MGHRA, YSYEKL. With 4 bases removed from V and 0 bases from J, the gap between germline ends came to 13 bases. The chain's CDR3 is CASSPRDRPSYEQYF. The CDR3 nucleotides are TGCGCCAGCAGCCCTAGAGACCGACCCTCCTACGAGCAGTACTTC.

The sample holds one count of this clone. V is TRBV7-9 and J is TRBJ2-1; the match to TRBD2 covers 12 bases. The CDR3 extends over 16 amino acids. CDR1 and CDR2 (germline): SEHNR, FQNEAQ (reference sequence). Losses at the gene ends were 5 bases for V and 6 bases for J; bases not matched to a gene: 8. CDR3 amino acids: CASSLLAGGGGNEQFF. Here the CDR3 DNA reads TGTGCCAGCAGCCTACTAGCGGGAGGAGGGGGCAATGAGCAGTTCTTC. The whole variable domain, remainder taken from reference TRBV7-9 and TRBJ2-1, is DTGVSQNPRHKITKRGQNVTFRCDPISEHNRLYWYRQTLGQGPEFLTYFQNEAQLEKSRLLSDRFSAERPKGSFSTLEIQRTEQGDSAMYLCASSLLAGGGGNEQFFGPGTRLTVL.

The rearrangement joins TRBV4-2 to TRBJ2-7, with 11 bases that match TRBD2. CDR3 length: 17 residues. Germline assignment: CDR1 LGHNA and CDR2 YNFKEQ. V lost 0 bases and J lost 5; bases outside the gene matches: 9. The CDR3 DNA follows: TGTGCCAGCAGCCAAGATCGTAATAGCGGGAGGGGAAACGAGCAGTACTTC. Translated, it gives CASSQDRNSGRGNEQYF.

This clone was picked up a small number of times. This chain connects TRBV29-1 to TRBJ2-7; tentative D call: TRBD1 (6 bases). The CDR3 is 13 amino acids. V was clipped by 5 bases and J by 1 base, with 12 bases between them. Germline-derived CDR1 and CDR2 are SQVTM and ANQGSEA. The CDR3 coding sequence is TGCAGCGTTTCAACAGGGAATTCCTACGAGCAGTACTTC. Translated: CSVSTGNSYEQYF.

This sequence joins TRBV6-9 and TRBJ2-7; D possibly corresponds to TRBD2 (5 bases). This CDR3 is built from 14 residues. The germline CDR1 and CDR2 sequences are MNHGY and SVAAGI. The V end lost 6 bases, the J end lost 5 bases, and 17 bases lay between the germline ends. CDR3 coding DNA: TGTGCCAGCAGCGGACTCACGTTTCTTCACGAGCAGTACTTC. Protein product: CASSGLTFLHEQYF.

The chain is built from TRBV28 and TRBJ2-7; 7 nucleotides agree with TRBD2. V was clipped by 7 bases and J by 1 base; unmatched bases: 4. This CDR3 spans 13 amino acids. From germline, CDR1 is MDHEN and CDR2 SYDVKM. As DNA, the CDR3 is TGTGCCAGCATCGAGCGGGGTTCCTACGAGCAGTACTTC. As protein: CASIERGSYEQYF.

This chain uses TRBV6-5 with TRBJ2-7; maybe TRBD2 (6 bases). CDR1 and CDR2 from the germline V gene are MNHEY and SVGAGI. This CDR3 spans 15 amino acids. Trimming removed 6 bases at V and 5 bases at J, with 20 bases between. CDR3 DNA: TGTGCCAGCAGAAGGGACTCCGGAGGTCCGAACGAGCAGTACTTC. It specifies CASRRDSGGPNEQYF.